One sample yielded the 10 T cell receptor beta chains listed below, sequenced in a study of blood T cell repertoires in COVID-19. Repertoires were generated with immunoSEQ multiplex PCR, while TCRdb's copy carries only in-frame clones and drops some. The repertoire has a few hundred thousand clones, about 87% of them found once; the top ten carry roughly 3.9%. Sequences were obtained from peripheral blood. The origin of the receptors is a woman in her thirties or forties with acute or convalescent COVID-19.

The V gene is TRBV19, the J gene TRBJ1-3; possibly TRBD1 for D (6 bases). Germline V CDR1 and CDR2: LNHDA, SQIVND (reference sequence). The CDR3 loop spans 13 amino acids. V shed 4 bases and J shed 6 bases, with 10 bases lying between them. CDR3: CASSTDRINTIYF. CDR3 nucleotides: TGTGCCAGTAGTACTGACAGGATAAACACCATATATTTT.

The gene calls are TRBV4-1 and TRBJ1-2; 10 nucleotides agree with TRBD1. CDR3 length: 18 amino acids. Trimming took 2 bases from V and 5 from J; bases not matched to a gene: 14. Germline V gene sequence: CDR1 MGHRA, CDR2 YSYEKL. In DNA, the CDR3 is TGCGCCAGCAGCCAACCGTCGGGACAGGGGTGGATAGGGTATGGCTACACCTTC. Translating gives CASSQPSGQGWIGYGYTF.

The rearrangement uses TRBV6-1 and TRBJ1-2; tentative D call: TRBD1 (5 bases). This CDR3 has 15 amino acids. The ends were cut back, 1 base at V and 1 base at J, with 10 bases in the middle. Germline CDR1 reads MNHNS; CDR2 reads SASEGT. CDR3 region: CASSEVGLINYGYTF. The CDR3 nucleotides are TGTGCCAGCAGTGAAGTGGGACTGATTAACTATGGCTACACCTTC.

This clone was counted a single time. The CDR3 region has the DNA TGTGCCAGCAGCCCTGAACGAGGGACAGTCACCCCGTCGAACTATGGCTACACCTTC. Translation gives CASSPERGTVTPSNYGYTF. The J gene is TRBJ1-2, the V gene TRBV5-4; TRBD1 matches 7 bases. The CDR3 totals 19 residues. The germline V gene encodes CDR1 SGHNT and CDR2 YYREEE (reference sequence). J lost 2 bases, V lost 4 bases, and 20 bases had no gene match.

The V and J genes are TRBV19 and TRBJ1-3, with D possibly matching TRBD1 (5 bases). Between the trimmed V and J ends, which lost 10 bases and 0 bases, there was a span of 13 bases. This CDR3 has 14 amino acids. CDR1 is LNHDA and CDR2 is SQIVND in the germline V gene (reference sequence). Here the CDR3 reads CATKQAYSGNTIYF. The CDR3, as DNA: TGTGCCACCAAACAGGCCTACTCTGGAAACACCATATATTTT.

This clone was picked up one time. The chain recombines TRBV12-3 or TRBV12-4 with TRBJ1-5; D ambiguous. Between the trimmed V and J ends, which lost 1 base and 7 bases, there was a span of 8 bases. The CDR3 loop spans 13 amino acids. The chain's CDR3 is CASSLGGLQPQHF. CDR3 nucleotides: TGTGCCAGCAGTTTAGGAGGGTTGCAGCCCCAGCATTTT.

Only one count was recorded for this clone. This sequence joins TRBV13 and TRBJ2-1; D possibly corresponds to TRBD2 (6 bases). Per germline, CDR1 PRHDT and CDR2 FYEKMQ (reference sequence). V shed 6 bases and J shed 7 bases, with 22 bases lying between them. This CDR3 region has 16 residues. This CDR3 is CASSSFSSGGWNEQFF. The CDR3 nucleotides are TGTGCCAGCAGTTCCTTTAGCTCAGGAGGGTGGAATGAGCAGTTCTTC.

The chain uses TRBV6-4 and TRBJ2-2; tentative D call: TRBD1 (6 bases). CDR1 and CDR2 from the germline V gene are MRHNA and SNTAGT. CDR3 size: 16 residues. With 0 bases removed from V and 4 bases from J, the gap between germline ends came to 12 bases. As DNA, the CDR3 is TGTGCCAGCAGTGACTCACAACAGGGCGGCACCGGGGAGCTGTTTTTT. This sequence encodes CASSDSQQGGTGELFF.

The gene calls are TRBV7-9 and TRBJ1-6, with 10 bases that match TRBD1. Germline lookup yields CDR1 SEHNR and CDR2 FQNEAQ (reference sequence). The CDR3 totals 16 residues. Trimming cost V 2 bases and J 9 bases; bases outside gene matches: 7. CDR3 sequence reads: CASSLQTGGKGSPLHF. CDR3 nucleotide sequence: TGTGCCAGCAGCTTACAGACAGGGGGCAAAGGTTCACCCCTCCACTTT.

The CDR3 spells CASTGRTGGLEKLFF. DNA of the CDR3: TGTGCCAGCACCGGAAGGACAGGGGGGTTAGAAAAACTGTTTTTT. The chain is built from TRBV2 and TRBJ1-4; TRBD1 aligns across 10 bases. V lost 7 bases to trimming and J lost 8 bases; unmatched junction nucleotides: 10. The germline V gene encodes CDR1 SNHLY and CDR2 FYNNEI. This CDR3 has 15 residues. Based on the CDR3 plus reference TRBV2 and TRBJ1-4, the full variable domain is EPEVTQTPSHQVTQMGQEVILRCVPISNHLYFYWYRQILGQKVEFLVSFYNNEISEKSEIFDDQFSVERPDGSNFTLKIRSTKLEDSAMYFCASTGRTGGLEKLFFGSGTQLSVL.